The sequence of this T cell receptor (beta chain) was determined in a study of blood T cell repertoires in COVID-19. About the research overall: Sample material is recorded as cDNA or gDNA derived from T cells, B-cell-depleted T cells, or PBMCs.

In Seattle, patients joined the study during active infection and were tracked longitudinally. Under the authors' procedure: Cell counts per sample came from amplifying reference gene primers. Produced via immunoSEQ multiplex PCR; TCRdb's table is partial and in-frame only. V, J and clone size were drawn from that table, and D and trimming were deduced from the DNA. The sample has some 29,000 clones, approximately 85% seen once. The receptor comes from a woman at least 80 years old with COVID-19, enrolled during active disease. Material for sequencing was peripheral blood.

The CDR3 protein is CAIRATGVEQYF. In DNA, the CDR3 is TGTGCCATCAGGGCCACAGGGGTCGAGCAGTACTTC. V and J are TRBV10-3 and TRBJ2-7; 7 bases line up with TRBD1. V was clipped by 6 bases and J by 6 bases; unmatched bases: 5. The CDR3 loop spans 12 amino acids. CDR1 is ENHRY and CDR2 is SYGVKD in the germline V gene.